These 5 T cell receptor beta chains were sequenced from one sample in a study of cytomegalovirus exposure and HLA in healthy donors. A multiplex PCR was run with 60 Vbeta primers and 13 Jbeta primers. Sequencing used immunoSEQ multiplex PCR; TCRdb keeps in-frame clones, though not all of them. The profile covers approximately 150,000 clones, with roughly 82% appearing a single time and around 5.4% taken by the ten largest. Sequences were obtained from PBMCs. The receptor set was obtained from a man between 25 and 39 years old in good health and CMV-seropositive.

A word on this clone: Other DNA sequences in this specimen translate into the identical CDR3. The rearrangement uses TRBV6-5 and TRBJ1-5; TRBD1 aligns across 11 bases. J lost 2 bases, V lost 6 bases, and 3 bases had no gene match. Germline V CDR1 and CDR2: MNHEY, SVGAGI. The CDR3 is made up of 15 amino acids. The CDR3 is CASSSDRGRNQPQHF. DNA of the CDR3: TGTGCCAGCAGCTCGGACAGGGGGCGCAATCAGCCCCAGCATTTT.

The chain employs TRBV30 and TRBJ2-1; weak D call: TRBD1 (5 bases). Germline V CDR1 and CDR2: GTSNPN, SVGIG (reference sequence). V was trimmed by 1 base and J by 2 bases, leaving 12 bases between them. CDR3 length equals 15 residues. For the CDR3, the DNA is TGTGCCTGGAGTGGGGGCAGTGGGCCCTACAATGAGCAGTTCTTC. It codes for CAWSGGSGPYNEQFF.

A single count supports this clone. The chain carries TRBV5-1 and TRBJ2-7; no reliable D call. Trimming removed 2 bases from V and 1 base from J, with 10 bases in between. The CDR3 totals 14 residues. The germline CDR1 and CDR2 sequences are SGHRS and YFSETQ. CDR3 nucleotide sequence: TGCGCCAGCAGCTTAACAGATCCTTCCTACGAGCAGTACTTC. This encodes CASSLTDPSYEQYF.

The chain recombines TRBV14 with TRBJ2-5; a weak D match, TRBD2 (6 bases). Germline CDR1 SGHDN, CDR2 FVKESK. The V end lost 4 bases, the J end lost 5 bases, and 14 bases lay between the germline ends. This CDR3 is 14 amino acids long. The CDR3 bases are TGTGCCAGCAGCCGCCCGGACTATGGGGAGACCCAGTACTTC. As protein: CASSRPDYGETQYF. The whole variable domain, remainder taken from reference TRBV14 and TRBJ2-5, is EAGVTQFPSHSVIEKGQTVTLRCDPISGHDNLYWYRRVMGKEIKFLLHFVKESKQDESGMPNNRFLAERTGGTYSTLKVQPAELEDSGVYFCASSRPDYGETQYFGPGTRLLVL.

The chain joins TRBV18 to TRBJ2-5, with 7 bases lining up with TRBD2. The junction had 7 bases not matched to a gene; V was cut back by 4 bases and J by 2 bases. CDR1 and CDR2 (germline): KGHSH, LQKENI. This CDR3 region has 15 residues. CDR3: CASSRLSGAQETQYF. CDR3 nucleotide sequence: TGTGCCAGCTCACGTTTAAGCGGGGCTCAAGAGACCCAGTACTTC.